Listed below are T cell receptor beta chains from one sample, sequenced in a study of T cell responses to AZD1222 COVID-19 vaccine. The table came from immunoSEQ multiplex PCR; TCRdb's copy has only in-frame clones and leaves some out. The sample includes some 81,000 clones, about 86% of them seen just once. This specimen was peripheral blood, taken 28 days after the second AZD1222 dose. These receptors were collected from an adult who received the AZD1222 COVID-19 vaccine. CDR3s include the opening cysteine and the closing phenylalanine or tryptophan. Each record gives: CDR3 protein, CDR3 DNA, V gene, J gene, D gene, clone size. D genes are given only for firm matches. Clone size is shown for a subset of rows, as once, few, many or a class of expanded clone.

CASSWGADEKLFF	TGTGCCAGCAGCTGGGGGGCTGATGAAAAACTGTTTTTT	TRBV5-5	TRBJ1-4	-	-
CASSSVGGRNQETQYF	TGTGCCAGCAGCTCAGTGGGAGGGAGAAACCAAGAGACCCAGTACTTC	TRBV9	TRBJ2-5	TRBD2	-
CATRNTEAFF	TGTGCCACCCGGAACACTGAAGCTTTCTTT	TRBV10-3	TRBJ1-1	-	once
CASSLTGSNTEAFF	TGCGCCAGCAGCTTGACAGGTTCGAACACTGAAGCTTTCTTT	TRBV5-1	TRBJ1-1	-	-
CASSSQDSPAEKLFF	TGTGCCAGCAGCTCGCAGGACAGCCCGGCTGAAAAACTGTTTTTT	TRBV7-8	TRBJ1-4	-	-
CASSPGYGYTF	TGTGCCAGTAGTCCAGGCTATGGCTACACCTTC	TRBV19	TRBJ1-2	-	-
CASSLSQSSEQYF	TGTGCCAGCAGCTTGTCGCAGTCGTCCGAGCAGTACTTC	TRBV5-6	TRBJ2-7	-	-
CASSTRGQGIRAFF	TGTGCCAGTAGTACTAGGGGACAGGGGATTCGAGCTTTCTTT	TRBV19	TRBJ1-1	TRBD1	-
CASRKGQATETQYF	TGTGCCAGCAGAAAGGGACAGGCAACGGAGACCCAGTACTTC	TRBV7-8	TRBJ2-5	TRBD1	-
CSVRGAGMAETQYF	TGCAGCGTCCGAGGGGCGGGGATGGCAGAGACCCAGTACTTC	TRBV29-1	TRBJ2-5	-	-
CATSRGDSGANVLTF	TGTGCCACCAGCAGAGGAGATTCTGGGGCCAACGTCCTGACTTTC	TRBV15	TRBJ2-6	-	once
CATGGPAGVGNEQFF	TGTGCCACCGGGGGGCCAGCGGGAGTGGGAAATGAGCAGTTCTTC	TRBV28	TRBJ2-1	TRBD2	-
CASSIDLQGGGYTF	TGTGCCAGTAGTATAGATCTGCAGGGCGGCGGCTACACCTTC	TRBV19	TRBJ1-2	-	-
CASSSTANYGYTF	TGTGCCAGCAGTTCCACGGCGAACTATGGCTACACCTTC	TRBV12-3/TRBV12-4	TRBJ1-2	-	-
CASSLMANEQFF	TGTGCCAGCTCACTAATGGCAAATGAGCAGTTCTTC	TRBV5-4	TRBJ2-1	-	once
CSLDRDYGYTF	TGCAGTTTAGACAGGGACTATGGCTACACCTTC	TRBV20-1	TRBJ1-2	TRBD1	-
CASRWGEDYGYTF	TGTGCCAGCAGGTGGGGGGAAGACTATGGCTACACCTTC	TRBV27	TRBJ1-2	-	-
CASSLGTSGAQETQYF	TGTGCCAGCAGCTTGGGGACTAGCGGGGCACAAGAGACCCAGTACTTC	TRBV5-5	TRBJ2-5	TRBD2	-
CASSPGGWYIDNQPQHF	TGTGCCAGCAGCCCAGGGGGCTGGTATATAGACAATCAGCCCCAGCATTTT	TRBV27	TRBJ1-5	TRBD1	-
CASGAGQGYEQYF	TGTGCCAGCGGCGCAGGACAGGGCTACGAGCAGTACTTC	TRBV5-6	TRBJ2-7	TRBD1	-